The 8 T cell receptor beta chains below were found in one sample sequenced in a study of CXCR3-negative and CXCR3-positive naive CD8 T cells. Study-level findings and limits: Against CXCR3-negative naive cells, CXCR3-positive naive cells showed more hydrophobic TRB CDR3s.

Their antigens remain unidentified. cDNA libraries for TRB were generated by 5' RACE incorporating UMI labels. Each CDR3 protein gets one entry in TCRdb, which reprocessed the 5' RACE reads and gives no DNA. In all, the sample yields 85,000 to 130,000 distinct CDR3 sequences. Sequenced sample: naive CXCR3+ CD8+ T cells from blood. Subset denoted: CD45RO-CCR7+CD27+CD95- naive CD8+ T cells expressing CXCR3 (TNR3+). The receptors were gathered from a human donor in good health. Some clones in this sample may be carry-over from other donors' samples.

The chain joins TRBV4-3 to TRBJ2-1. The germline V gene encodes CDR1 LGHNA and CDR2 YSLEER. CDR3 length: 15 residues. CDR3 amino acids: CASSQDRHSYNEQFF.

This chain links TRBV20-1 with TRBJ2-1. Germline loops: CDR1 DFQATT, CDR2 SNEGSKA (reference sequence). The CDR3 is made up of 16 amino acids. CDR3 amino acids: CSARDPFSTDYNEQFF.

The rearrangement uses TRBV4-3 and TRBJ2-3. The germline V gene has CDR1 LGHNA and CDR2 YSLEER. The CDR3 runs 15 residues. The CDR3 loop reads CASSQALSSTDTQYF.

The V gene is TRBV7-9, the J gene TRBJ2-7; TCRdb reports TRBD1, a call that lacks DNA to check it against. This CDR3 region has 17 residues. CDR1 and CDR2 (germline): SEHNR, FQNEAQ (reference sequence). This chain's CDR3 is CASSDSHAGGMSYEQYF.

The chain carries TRBV4-1 and TRBJ2-1; TCRdb's D call of TRBD1 is untestable without DNA. The CDR3 totals 18 residues. CDR1 and CDR2 (germline): MGHRA, YSYEKL. This chain's CDR3 is CASSQAPPTGDLINEQFF.

The rearrangement links TRBV5-1 to TRBJ2-7; TCRdb's assignment of TRBD1 cannot be checked, as there is no DNA. Germline CDR1 SGHRS, CDR2 YFSETQ. This CDR3 has 15 residues. CDR3 residues: CASSPGQGAFDEQYF.

The chain couples TRBV12-3 or TRBV12-4 to TRBJ2-1; absent DNA, TCRdb's TRBD1 call cannot be checked. This CDR3 spans 12 amino acids. The CDR3 sequence is CASSIPPNEQFF.

This chain uses TRBV29-1 with TRBJ2-7; TCRdb reports TRBD1, a call that lacks DNA to check it against. The CDR3 runs 11 residues. The V gene's germline CDR1 is SQVTM and CDR2 ANQGSEA. The CDR3 sequence is CSVLAPYEQYF.